This T cell receptor beta chain was sequenced in a study of T cell changes during pregnancy in multiple sclerosis. This clone was detected once. The CDR3 covers 14 residues. The germline CDR1 and CDR2 sequences are MDHEN and SYDVKM. V was trimmed by 9 bases and J by 7 bases, leaving 19 bases between them. TCRdb's table, derived via immunoSEQ multiplex PCR, lists solely in-frame clones and lacks some. The sample yields tens of thousands of clones, 88% seen once. Sequenced here: peripheral blood, sampled in the first trimester of pregnancy. This receptor was identified in a female donor with multiple sclerosis, enrolled in a pregnancy study. The rearrangement joins TRBV28 to TRBJ1-5; D may be TRBD1 (5 bases). CDR3 in amino acids: CASSPRDLSQPQHF. The DNA of the CDR3 is TGTGCCAGTTCCCCCAGGGATCTTAGCCAGCCCCAGCATTTT.